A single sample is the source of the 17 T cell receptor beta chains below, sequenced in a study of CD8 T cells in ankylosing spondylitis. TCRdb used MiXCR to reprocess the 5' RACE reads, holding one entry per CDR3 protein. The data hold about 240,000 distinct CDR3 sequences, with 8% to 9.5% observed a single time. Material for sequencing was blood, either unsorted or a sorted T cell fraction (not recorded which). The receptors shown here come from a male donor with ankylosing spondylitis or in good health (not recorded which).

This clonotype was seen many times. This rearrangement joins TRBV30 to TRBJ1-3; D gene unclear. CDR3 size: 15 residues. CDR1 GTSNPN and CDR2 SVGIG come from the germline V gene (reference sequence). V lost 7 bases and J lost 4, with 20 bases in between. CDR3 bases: TGTGCCTCTAACTTGGACCCCGGCGGGGGAAACACCATATATTTT. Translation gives CASNLDPGGGNTIYF.

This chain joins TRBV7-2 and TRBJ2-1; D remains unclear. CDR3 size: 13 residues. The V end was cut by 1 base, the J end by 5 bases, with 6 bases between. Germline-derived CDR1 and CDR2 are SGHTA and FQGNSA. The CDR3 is CASSLGFDNEQFF. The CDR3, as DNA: TGTGCCAGCAGCTTAGGTTTCGACAATGAGCAGTTCTTC. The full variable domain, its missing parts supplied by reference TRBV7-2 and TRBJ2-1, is GAGVSQSPSNKVTEKGKDVELRCDPISGHTALYWYRQSLGQGLEFLIYFQGNSAPDKSGLPSDRFSAERTGGSVSTLTIQRTQQEDSAVYLCASSLGFDNEQFFGPGTRLTVL.

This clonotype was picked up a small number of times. The CDR3 sequence: CASSPTGGADTQYF. CDR3 coding DNA: TGTGCCAGCAGCCCGACAGGGGGGGCAGATACGCAGTATTTT. The chain recombines TRBV7-3 with TRBJ2-3; 9 positions agree with TRBD1. Germline-derived CDR1 and CDR2 are SGHTA and FQGTGA. V dropped 5 bases and J dropped 4; count of bases not matched to a gene: 4. The CDR3 is 14 amino acids.

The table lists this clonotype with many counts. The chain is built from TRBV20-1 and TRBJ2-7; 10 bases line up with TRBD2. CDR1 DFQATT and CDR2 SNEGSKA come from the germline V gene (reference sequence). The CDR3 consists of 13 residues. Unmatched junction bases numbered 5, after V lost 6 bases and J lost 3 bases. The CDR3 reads CSAKGLAIYEQYF. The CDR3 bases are TGCAGTGCAAAGGGACTAGCGATCTACGAGCAGTACTTC.

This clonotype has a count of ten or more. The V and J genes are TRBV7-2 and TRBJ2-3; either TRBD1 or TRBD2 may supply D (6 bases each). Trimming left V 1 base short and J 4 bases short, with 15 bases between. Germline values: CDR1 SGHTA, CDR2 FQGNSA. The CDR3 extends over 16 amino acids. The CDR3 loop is CASSLEEGVWADTQYF. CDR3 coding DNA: TGTGCCAGCAGCTTAGAGGAGGGGGTGTGGGCAGATACGCAGTATTTT.

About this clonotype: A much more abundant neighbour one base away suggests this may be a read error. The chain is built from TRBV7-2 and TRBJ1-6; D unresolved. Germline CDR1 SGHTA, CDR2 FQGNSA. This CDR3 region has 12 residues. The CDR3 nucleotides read TGTGCCAGCAGCTCCTATAATTCACCCCCCCACTTT. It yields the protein CASSSYNSPPHF.

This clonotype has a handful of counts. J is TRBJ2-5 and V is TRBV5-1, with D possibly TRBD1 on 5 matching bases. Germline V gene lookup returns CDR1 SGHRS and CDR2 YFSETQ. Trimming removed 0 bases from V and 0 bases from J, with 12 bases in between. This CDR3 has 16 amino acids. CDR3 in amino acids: CASSLEGHEYQETQYF. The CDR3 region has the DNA TGCGCCAGCAGCTTGGAAGGACACGAGTACCAAGAGACCCAGTACTTC.

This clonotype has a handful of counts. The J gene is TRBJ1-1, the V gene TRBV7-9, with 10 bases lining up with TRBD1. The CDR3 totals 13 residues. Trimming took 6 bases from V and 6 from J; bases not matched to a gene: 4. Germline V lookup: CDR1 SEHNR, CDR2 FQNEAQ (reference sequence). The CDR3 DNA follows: TGTGCCAGCAGGGACAGGGGGACGTCTGAAGCTTTCTTT. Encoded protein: CASRDRGTSEAFF.

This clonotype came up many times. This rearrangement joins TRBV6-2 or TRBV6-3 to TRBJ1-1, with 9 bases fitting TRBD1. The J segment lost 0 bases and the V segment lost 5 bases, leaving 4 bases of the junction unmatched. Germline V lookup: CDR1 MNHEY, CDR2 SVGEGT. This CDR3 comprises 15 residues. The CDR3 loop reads CASSPGQGMNTEAFF. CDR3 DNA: TGTGCCAGCAGTCCGGGACAGGGCATGAACACTGAAGCTTTCTTT.

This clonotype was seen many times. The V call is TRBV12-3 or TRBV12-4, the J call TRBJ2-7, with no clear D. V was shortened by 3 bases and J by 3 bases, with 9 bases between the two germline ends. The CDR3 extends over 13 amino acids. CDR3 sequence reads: CASSFDTNYEQYF. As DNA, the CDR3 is TGTGCCAGCAGTTTTGATACAAACTACGAGCAGTACTTC.

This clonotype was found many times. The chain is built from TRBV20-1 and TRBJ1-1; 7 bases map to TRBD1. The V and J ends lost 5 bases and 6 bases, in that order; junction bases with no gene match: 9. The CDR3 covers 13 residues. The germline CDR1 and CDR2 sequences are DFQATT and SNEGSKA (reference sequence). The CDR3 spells CSAFVRGIAEAFF. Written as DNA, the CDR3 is TGCAGTGCTTTCGTCAGGGGGATCGCTGAAGCTTTCTTT.

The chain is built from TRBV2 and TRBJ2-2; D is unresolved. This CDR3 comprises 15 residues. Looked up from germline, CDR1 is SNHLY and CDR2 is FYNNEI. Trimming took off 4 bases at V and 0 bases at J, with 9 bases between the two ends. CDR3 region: CASSVGRPNTGELFF. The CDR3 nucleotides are TGTGCCAGCAGTGTAGGGCGTCCGAACACCGGGGAGCTGTTTTTT.

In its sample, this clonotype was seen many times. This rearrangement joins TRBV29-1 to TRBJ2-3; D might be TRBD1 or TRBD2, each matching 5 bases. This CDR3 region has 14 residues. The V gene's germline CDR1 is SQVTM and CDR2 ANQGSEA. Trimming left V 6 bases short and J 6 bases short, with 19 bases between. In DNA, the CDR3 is TGCAGCGTGCTTGAGGGGCCCGCCCTGGATACGCAGTATTTT. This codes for CSVLEGPALDTQYF.

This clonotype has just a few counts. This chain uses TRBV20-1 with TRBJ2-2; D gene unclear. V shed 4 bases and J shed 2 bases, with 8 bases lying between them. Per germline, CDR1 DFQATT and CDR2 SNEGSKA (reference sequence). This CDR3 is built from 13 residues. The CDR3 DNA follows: TGCAGTGCTACCGGAGCTAACACCGGGGAGCTGTTTTTT. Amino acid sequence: CSATGANTGELFF.

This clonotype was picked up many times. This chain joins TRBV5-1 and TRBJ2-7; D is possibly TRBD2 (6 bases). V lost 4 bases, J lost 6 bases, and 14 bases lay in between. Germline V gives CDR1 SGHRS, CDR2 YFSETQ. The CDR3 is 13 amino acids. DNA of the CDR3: TGCGCCAGCAGCACACCCTGGGACTCCGAGCAGTACTTC. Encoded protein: CASSTPWDSEQYF.

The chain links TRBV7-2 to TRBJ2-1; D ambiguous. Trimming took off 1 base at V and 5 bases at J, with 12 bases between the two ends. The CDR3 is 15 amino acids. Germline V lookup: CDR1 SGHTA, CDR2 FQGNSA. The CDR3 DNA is TGTGCCAGCAGCTTAGTCACCAGTTCCCACAATGAGCAGTTCTTC. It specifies CASSLVTSSHNEQFF.

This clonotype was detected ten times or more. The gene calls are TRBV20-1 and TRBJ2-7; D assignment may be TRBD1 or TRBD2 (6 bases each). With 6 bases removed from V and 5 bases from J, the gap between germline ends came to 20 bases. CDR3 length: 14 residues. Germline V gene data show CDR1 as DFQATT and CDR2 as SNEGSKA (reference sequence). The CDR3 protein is CSALFSGGAHEQYF. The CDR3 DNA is TGCAGTGCCCTCTTTTCCGGGGGCGCCCACGAGCAGTACTTC.